These T cell receptor beta chains were read from a single sample in a study of blood T cell repertoires in COVID-19. Some clones are missing from TCRdb's copy, which holds only in-frame ones; the method was immunoSEQ multiplex PCR. This sample carries about 200,000 clones, around 82% of them seen once, and the ten largest clones take about 7%. The sequenced sample was peripheral blood. These receptors came from a woman aged 70-85 years with acute or convalescent COVID-19. Both conserved end residues are part of each CDR3. D genes are given only for firm matches. Not all rows give a size; the values are once, few, many and, for expanded clones, a class.

-	-	TRBV6-5	TRBJ1-4	TGTGCCAGCAGTAAATACAGGGCAACTAATGAAAAACTGTTTTTT	CASSKYRATNEKLFF
-	-	TRBV5-4	TRBJ1-2	TGTGCCAGCAGCTTGGCTAGTGGCCTTGGGTATGGCTACACCTTC	CASSLASGLGYGYTF
-	TRBD2	TRBV7-9	TRBJ2-2	TGTGCCAGCAGCTACCCCGGAACTAGCGGGGGGAACACCGGGGAGCTGTTTTTT	CASSYPGTSGGNTGELFF
many	TRBD1	TRBV9	TRBJ1-2	TGTGCCAGCAGCGTAGGACCCCCGGGTAGGACAGGGGCCGACTATGGCTACACCTTC	CASSVGPPGRTGADYGYTF
-	TRBD2	TRBV7-9	TRBJ2-2	TGTGCCAGCAGCCCCTCTGGGCTAGCGGGGAACACCGGGGAGCTGTTTTTT	CASSPSGLAGNTGELFF
-	-	TRBV9	TRBJ1-6	TGTGCCAGCAGCGTAGTCGGTCAGGCGTCACCCCTCCACTTT	CASSVVGQASPLHF
-	-	TRBV28	TRBJ1-2	TGTGCCAGCAGTTCCGCAGGCAATAACTATGGCTACACCTTC	CASSSAGNNYGYTF
-	TRBD2	TRBV7-2	TRBJ2-7	TGTGCCAGCAGCTTGACAGGGACTAGCCATTACGAGCAGTACTTC	CASSLTGTSHYEQYF
-	TRBD1	TRBV19	TRBJ2-3	TGTGCCAGTAGTTCCTACAGGGGAGATACGCAGTATTTT	CASSSYRGDTQYF
-	-	TRBV3-1/TRBV3-2	TRBJ2-7	TGTGCCAGCAGCCGACACTACGAGCAGTACTTC	CASSRHYEQYF
-	-	TRBV24-1	TRBJ1-2	TGTGCCACCAGTTCGGCAGGGCCCTCACCTAACTATGGCTACACCTTC	CATSSAGPSPNYGYTF
-	TRBD1	TRBV3-1/TRBV3-2	TRBJ1-6	TGTGCCAGCAGCCCTCTCCCGGGACAGGCGAGCTCCTATAATTCACCCCTCCACTTT	CASSPLPGQASSYNSPLHF
-	-	TRBV15	TRBJ2-7	TGTGCCACCAGCAGAGAGGTACAGAGTGGCTCCTACGAGCAGTACTTC	CATSREVQSGSYEQYF
-	TRBD2	TRBV15	TRBJ2-2	TGTGCCACCAGCCCTCACACTAGCGGTCCGAACACCGGGGAGCTGTTTTTT	CATSPHTSGPNTGELFF
-	TRBD2	TRBV4-1	TRBJ2-2	TGCGCCAGCAGCCAAGTTCTAGCGGGGGGGAGTCTACAACGCACCGGGGAGCTGTTTTTT	CASSQVLAGGSLQRTGELFF
-	TRBD1	TRBV2	TRBJ2-6	TGTGCCATAGGACAGGGCCCCTCTGCTGCCAACGTCCTGACTTTC	CAIGQGPSAANVLTF
-	-	TRBV12-3/TRBV12-4	TRBJ2-5	TGTGCCAGCAGTTTAATAGCGAAGGAGACCCAGTACTTC	CASSLIAKETQYF
-	-	TRBV5-1	TRBJ1-3	TGCGCCAGCAGCGTAGACAGTTCCTCTGGAAACACCATATATTTT	CASSVDSSSGNTIYF
-	-	TRBV7-9	TRBJ2-7	TGTGCCAGCAGCCCTACAGGATTTACGAGCTCCTACGAGCAGTACTTC	CASSPTGFTSSYEQYF
-	-	TRBV7-9	TRBJ2-5	TGTGCCAGCAGCTTAGGCGGATGGGGCGGTTCCCCCCAAGAGACCCAGTACTTC	CASSLGGWGGSPQETQYF
-	TRBD1	TRBV29-1	TRBJ2-5	TGCAGCGTTACACCCGGGACAGGGGGGCGATTTGACTTC	CSVTPGTGGRFDF
-	-	TRBV6-5	TRBJ2-3	TGTGCCAGCAGTATCCAGGGCGGAGTGACAGATACGCAGTATTTT	CASSIQGGVTDTQYF
-	-	TRBV24-1	TRBJ1-2	TGTGCCACCAGTGATCCCACACTATCAGGGGACTATGGCTACACCTTC	CATSDPTLSGDYGYTF
-	TRBD2	TRBV29-1	TRBJ2-1	TGCAGCGTCGAGGGACTAGCGCTCTCAAGGGGGTCCTACAATGAGCAGTTCTTC	CSVEGLALSRGSYNEQFF
-	-	TRBV2	TRBJ1-2	TGTGCCAGCAGGGAGAACGGGGTCCATGGCTACACCTTC	CASRENGVHGYTF
-	-	TRBV18	TRBJ2-6	TGTGCCAGCTCACCCCAGGGGCCCTCTGGGGCCAACGTCCTGACTTTC	CASSPQGPSGANVLTF
-	TRBD2	TRBV18	TRBJ2-7	TGTGCCAGCTCACCAGTTCCAGCGGGGAGCTCCTACGAGCAGTACTTC	CASSPVPAGSSYEQYF
-	TRBD1	TRBV5-1	TRBJ1-1	TGCGCCAGCAGTTATACAGGGGACACTGAAGCTTTCTTT	CASSYTGDTEAFF
-	TRBD1	TRBV7-2	TRBJ2-1	TGTGCCAGCAGACCGGGACAGGGAGGCTACAATGAGCAGTTCTTC	CASRPGQGGYNEQFF
-	TRBD2	TRBV3-1/TRBV3-2	TRBJ2-7	TGTGCCAGCAGCCAAGATTGGACGGGGAGGGCGCAGTACTTC	CASSQDWTGRAQYF